This entry lists 20 T cell receptor beta chains sequenced from one sample in a study of Graves' ophthalmopathy and Graves' hyperthyroidism. The study amplified TCR beta CDR3 regions using RNA transcripts. HTBI primers primed a first-round RT-PCR, and a second-round multiplex PCR followed. TCRdb analysed the multiplex PCR reads with MiXCR anew, one entry per CDR3 protein. The repertoire has around 1.1 million distinct CDR3 sequences, roughly 35% of them found once; the top ten carry 11%. Material: peripheral blood or thyroid tissue (not recorded which). Receptor source: an adult man with Graves' hyperthyroidism.

The gene calls are TRBV2 and TRBJ2-5, with D uncertain. Trimming stripped 4 bases from V and 5 bases from J, with 11 bases between. This CDR3 spans 13 amino acids. CDR1 SNHLY and CDR2 FYNNEI come from the germline V gene. CDR3 residues: CASSVGSRETQYF. For the CDR3, the DNA is TGTGCCAGCAGTGTAGGGTCCCGGGAGACCCAGTACTTC.

This clonotype was seen ten or more times. CDR3 nucleotides: TGTGCCAGTGAGACTACCATGAACACTGAAGCTTTCTTT. This encodes CASETTMNTEAFF. The chain uses TRBV19 and TRBJ1-1; D remains ambiguous. Germline CDR1 LNHDA, CDR2 SQIVND (reference sequence). Trimming pared 8 bases from V and 0 bases from J, leaving 10 bases between. The CDR3 has 13 residues.

The chain couples TRBV6-5 to TRBJ1-1, with unresolved D. CDR1 is MNHEY, CDR2 SVGAGI, per germline. This CDR3 comprises 15 residues. Trimming cost V 2 bases and J 10 bases, with 20 bases left between them. CDR3 sequence reads: CASSYKGSLVGVAFF. The CDR3 nucleotides are TGTGCCAGCAGTTACAAGGGCAGTCTAGTAGGCGTAGCTTTCTTT.

This clonotype was counted many times. The chain recombines TRBV15 with TRBJ1-4; TRBD1 matches at 7 bases. Germline V gene data show CDR1 as LNHNV and CDR2 as YYDKDF (reference sequence). Unmatched junction bases numbered 5, after V lost 6 bases and J lost 7 bases. This CDR3 spans 13 amino acids. Here the CDR3 DNA reads TGTGCCACCAGGAGACAGGGTAGTGAAAAACTGTTTTTT. As protein: CATRRQGSEKLFF.

The chain has TRBV20-1 and TRBJ2-6, with D unresolved. This CDR3 region has 13 residues. With 7 bases removed from V and 0 bases from J, the gap between germline ends came to 7 bases. Germline V CDR1 and CDR2: DFQATT, SNEGSKA (reference sequence). The CDR3 reads CSVRTSGANVLTF. The CDR3 bases are TGCAGTGTGAGGACCTCTGGGGCCAACGTCCTGACTTTC.

Turning to this clonotype: The CDR3 carries no conserved terminal phenylalanine or tryptophan, so it likely arises from a read error. The DNA is omitted, as the CDR3 cannot be located on it reliably, and the CDR3 follows TCRdb's listing. V gene TRBV20-1 combines with J gene TRBJ2-7; no check of the table's D call, TRBD2, against the DNA was made. The CDR3 comprises 8 residues, both ends counted. CDR1 DFQATT and CDR2 SNEGSKA come from the germline V gene (reference sequence). The CDR3 sequence is CSAMGLAG.

This clonotype was seen repeatedly, ten times or more. The chain joins TRBV7-9 to TRBJ1-1; 10 bases match TRBD1. V shed 1 base, J shed 5 bases, and the junction held 7 bases outside the gene matches. The CDR3 totals 16 residues. Germline V lookup: CDR1 SEHNR, CDR2 FQNEAQ (reference sequence). The CDR3 DNA sequence: TGTGCCAGCAGCTTAGACAGGGGACAGGGGAGTACTGAAGCTTTCTTT. It encodes CASSLDRGQGSTEAFF.

V usage is TRBV7-2 and J usage is TRBJ2-7; TRBD1 is a possible D gene (5 bases). The CDR3 has 14 amino acids. V dropped 10 bases and J dropped 2 bases, with 18 bases sitting between them. CDR1 and CDR2 from the germline V gene are SGHTA and FQGNSA. The CDR3: CATSSGRNPYEQYF. CDR3 DNA sequence: TGTGCCACTTCCTCAGGGCGCAACCCCTACGAGCAGTACTTC.

There are a few counts of this clonotype. This sequence joins TRBV29-1 and TRBJ2-5; D perhaps matches TRBD1 (6 bases). Germline-derived CDR1 and CDR2 are SQVTM and ANQGSEA. This CDR3 is built from 12 residues. The V end was cut by 6 bases, the J end by 4 bases, with 12 bases between. The CDR3 protein is CSVSGDGETQYF. DNA for the CDR3: TGCAGCGTGTCAGGGGATGGAGAGACCCAGTACTTC. The variable domain in full, with the rest retrieved from reference TRBV29-1 and TRBJ2-5, is SAVISQKPSRDICQRGTSLTIQCQVDSQVTMMFWYRQQPGQSLTLIATANQGSEATYESGFVIDKFPISRPNLTFSTLTVSNMSPEDSSIYLCSVSGDGETQYFGPGTRLLVL.

The rearrangement uses TRBV6-2 or TRBV6-3 and TRBJ2-1; D ambiguous. Germline V gene lookup returns CDR1 MNHEY and CDR2 SVGEGT. Trimming took 8 bases from V and 12 from J, leaving 8 bases between them. This CDR3 is 9 amino acids long. The CDR3 sequence is CASASGQFF. For the CDR3, the DNA is TGTGCCAGCGCGTCGGGGCAGTTCTTC.

The V gene is TRBV25-1, the J gene TRBJ1-2, with TRBD1 matching 7 bases. The CDR3 extends over 15 amino acids. Germline lookup yields CDR1 MGHDK and CDR2 SYGVNS. V lost 1 base and J lost 5; bases outside the gene matches: 7. CDR3 loop: CASSESTGIWYGYTF. As DNA, the CDR3 is TGTGCCAGCAGTGAATCGACAGGGATTTGGTATGGCTACACCTTC.

The chain links TRBV7-2 to TRBJ1-1, with D perhaps TRBD1 (6 bases). In germline, CDR1 is SGHTA, CDR2 FQGNSA. The V and J ends lost 1 base and 3 bases respectively, with 21 bases between them. The CDR3 extends over 18 amino acids. The CDR3 nucleotides read TGTGCCAGCAGCTTAGAGGATTCGATTTATAGGGGGGACACTGAAGCTTTCTTT. Residues: CASSLEDSIYRGDTEAFF.

This clonotype appeared a single time. V and J are TRBV18 and TRBJ1-1; no definite D call. The CDR3 length is 15 residues. Per the germline V gene, CDR1 is KGHSH and CDR2 is LQKENI. V was shortened by 2 bases and J by 4 bases, with 14 bases between the two germline ends. CDR3 protein: CASSPVPGSGTEAFF. CDR3 nucleotide sequence: TGTGCCAGCTCACCAGTGCCAGGATCGGGCACTGAAGCTTTCTTT.

This chain joins TRBV12-3 or TRBV12-4 and TRBJ1-5; D perhaps matches TRBD1 (5 bases). V was pared by 4 bases and J by 0 bases, with 10 bases between. This CDR3 has 15 residues. CDR3 in amino acids: CASSSQGHSNQPQHF. CDR3 DNA: TGTGCCAGCAGTTCCCAGGGTCATAGCAATCAGCCCCAGCATTTT.

The V and J genes are TRBV30 and TRBJ1-2; a possible D gene is TRBD1 (6 bases). This CDR3 region has 11 residues. V lost 5 bases to trimming and J lost 7 bases, with 11 bases between them. The V gene's germline CDR1 is GTSNPN and CDR2 SVGIG (reference sequence). The CDR3 DNA follows: TGTGCCTGGGGGGGCGCGGGTGGCTACACCTTC. Amino acid sequence: CAWGGAGGYTF.

V usage is TRBV9 and J usage is TRBJ1-1; D is perhaps TRBD1 (6 bases). CDR3 size: 15 residues. Trimming took 0 bases from V and 5 from J, leaving 14 bases between them. CDR1 and CDR2 from the germline V gene are SGDLS and YYNGEE. The CDR3 loop reads CASSVEGQATTEAFF. CDR3 nucleotides: TGTGCCAGCAGCGTAGAGGGACAAGCGACTACTGAAGCTTTCTTT.

This chain links TRBV15 with TRBJ2-5; TRBD1 matches at 8 bases. Germline trimming cut 2 bases from V and 2 bases from J; bases unmatched to any gene: 13. CDR3 length: 18 residues. The germline V gene has CDR1 LNHNV and CDR2 YYDKDF (reference sequence). The CDR3 DNA reads as TGTGCCACCAGCAGATTAAACCGGGACAGGAGCGGACAAGAGACCCAGTACTTC. Translation: CATSRLNRDRSGQETQYF.

At least ten counts were recorded for this clonotype. Written as DNA, the CDR3 is TGCAGTGCTAGAGGAGGAACAGGGACAGGCTATGGCTACACCTTC. It codes for CSARGGTGTGYGYTF. The chain has TRBV20-1 and TRBJ1-2; 8 bases line up with TRBD1. From germline, CDR1 is DFQATT and CDR2 SNEGSKA (reference sequence). With V trimmed by 1 base and J by 4 bases, 8 bases remained unmatched. There are 15 residues in the CDR3.

Many counts were recorded for this clonotype. The CDR3 loop is CASKDSGGPYEQYF. CDR3 in DNA: TGTGCCAGCAAGGATAGCGGCGGACCCTACGAGCAGTACTTC. The chain has TRBV2 and TRBJ2-7; possibly TRBD2 for D (6 bases). The ends were cut back, 7 bases at V and 2 bases at J, with 15 bases in the middle. This CDR3 contains 14 residues. Per the germline V gene, CDR1 is SNHLY and CDR2 is FYNNEI.

For this clonotype: Germline and junction disagree at one end, which may indicate a read error. The chain joins TRBV6-2 or TRBV6-3 to TRBJ1-5; TRBD1 is a possible D gene (5 bases). Germline V gene lookup returns CDR1 MNHEY and CDR2 SVGEGT. CDR3 length equals 14 residues. The CDR3 loop is CASSSARAEQPHHF. The CDR3 DNA sequence: TGTGCCAGCAGTTCCGCCAGGGCGGAACAGCCCCACCATTTT.